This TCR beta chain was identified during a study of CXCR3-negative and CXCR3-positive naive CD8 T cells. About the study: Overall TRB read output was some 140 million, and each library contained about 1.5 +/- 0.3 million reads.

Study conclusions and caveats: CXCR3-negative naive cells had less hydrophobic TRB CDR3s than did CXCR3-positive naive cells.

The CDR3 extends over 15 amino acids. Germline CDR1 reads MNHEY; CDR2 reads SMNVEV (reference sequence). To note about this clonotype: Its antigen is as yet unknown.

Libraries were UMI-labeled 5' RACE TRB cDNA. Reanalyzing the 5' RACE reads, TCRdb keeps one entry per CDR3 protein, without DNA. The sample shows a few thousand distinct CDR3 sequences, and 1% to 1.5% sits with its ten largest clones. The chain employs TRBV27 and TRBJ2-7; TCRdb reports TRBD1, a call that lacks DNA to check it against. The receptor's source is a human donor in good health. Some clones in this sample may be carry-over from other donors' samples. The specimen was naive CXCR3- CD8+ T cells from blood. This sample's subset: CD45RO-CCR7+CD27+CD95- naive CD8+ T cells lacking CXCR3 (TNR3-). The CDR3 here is CASSPPGVGGNEQYF.